This T cell receptor beta chain came from a study of T cell responses to AZD1222 COVID-19 vaccine. Sequenced by immunoSEQ multiplex PCR; TCRdb stores in-frame clones only, minus some. In the table there are fewer than 85,000 clones, approximately 88% of which are singletons. The CDR3 loop spans 16 amino acids. With 2 bases clipped from V and 6 bases from J, the junction kept 3 bases outside the gene matches. CDR1 MNHEY and CDR2 SMNVEV come from the germline V gene (reference sequence). Study-wide points: Sampling captured repertoires only after the peak T cell response.

With respect to this clone: Its antigen remains unknown.

The sequences come from peripheral blood, collected on day 0 of AZD1222 vaccination. The rearrangement uses TRBV27 and TRBJ2-1, with TRBD2 identical over 14 bases. This receptor was obtained from an adult in good health. CDR3 bases: TGTGCCAGCAGTTTACTGACTAGCGGGAGGGCCAATGAGCAGTTCTTC. Translated, it gives CASSLLTSGRANEQFF.